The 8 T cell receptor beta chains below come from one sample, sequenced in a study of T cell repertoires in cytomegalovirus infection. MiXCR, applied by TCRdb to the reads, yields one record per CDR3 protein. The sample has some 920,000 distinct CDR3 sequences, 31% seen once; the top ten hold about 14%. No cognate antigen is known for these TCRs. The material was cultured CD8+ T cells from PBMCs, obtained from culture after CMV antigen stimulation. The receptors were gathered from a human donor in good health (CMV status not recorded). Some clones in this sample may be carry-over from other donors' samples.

The CDR3 spells CASKGGSHSNQPQHF. The CDR3 nucleotides read TGTGCCAGTAAAGGCGGCAGCCATAGCAATCAGCCCCAGCATTTT. The gene calls are TRBV19 and TRBJ1-5; no clear D gene. The V gene's germline CDR1 is LNHDA and CDR2 SQIVND (reference sequence). The V end was cut by 7 bases, the J end by 0 bases, with 13 bases between. CDR3 size: 15 residues.

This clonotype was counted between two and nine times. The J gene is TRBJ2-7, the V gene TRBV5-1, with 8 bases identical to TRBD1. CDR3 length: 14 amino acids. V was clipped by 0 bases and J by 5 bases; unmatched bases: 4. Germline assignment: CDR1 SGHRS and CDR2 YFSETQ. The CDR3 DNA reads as TGCGCCAGCAGCTTGGGGACAGGGTCGCACGAGCAGTACGTC. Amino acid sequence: CASSLGTGSHEQYV.

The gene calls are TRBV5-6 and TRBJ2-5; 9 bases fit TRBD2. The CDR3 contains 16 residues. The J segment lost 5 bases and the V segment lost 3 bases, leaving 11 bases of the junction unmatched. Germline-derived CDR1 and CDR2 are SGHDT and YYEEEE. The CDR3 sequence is CASSSSGGLTGETQYF. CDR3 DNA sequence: TGTGCCAGCAGCTCGAGCGGGGGGCTCACGGGGGAGACCCAGTACTTC. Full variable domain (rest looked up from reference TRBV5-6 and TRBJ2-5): DAGVTQSPTHLIKTRGQQVTLRCSPKSGHDTVSWYQQALGQGPQFIFQYYEEEERQRGNFPDRFSGHQFPNYSSELNVNALLLGDSALYLCASSSSGGLTGETQYFGPGTRLLVL.

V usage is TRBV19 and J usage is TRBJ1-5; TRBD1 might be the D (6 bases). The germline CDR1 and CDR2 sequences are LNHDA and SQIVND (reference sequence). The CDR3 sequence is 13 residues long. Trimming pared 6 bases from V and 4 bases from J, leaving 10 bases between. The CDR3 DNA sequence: TGTGCCAGTAGCCAGGGGAGAAATCAGCCCCAGCATTTT. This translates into CASSQGRNQPQHF.

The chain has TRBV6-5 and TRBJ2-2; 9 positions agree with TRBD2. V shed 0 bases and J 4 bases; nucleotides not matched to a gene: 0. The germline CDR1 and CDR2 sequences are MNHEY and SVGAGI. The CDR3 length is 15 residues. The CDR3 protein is CASSYSSGSTGELFF. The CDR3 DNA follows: TGTGCCAGCAGTTACTCTAGCGGGAGCACCGGGGAGCTGTTTTTT.

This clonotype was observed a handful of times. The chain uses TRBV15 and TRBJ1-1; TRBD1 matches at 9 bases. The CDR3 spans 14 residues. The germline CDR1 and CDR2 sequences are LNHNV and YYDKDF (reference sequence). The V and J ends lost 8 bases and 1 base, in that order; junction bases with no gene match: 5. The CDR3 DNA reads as TGTGCCACCGGAGACAGGGGGACGAACACTGAAGCTTTCTTT. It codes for CATGDRGTNTEAFF.

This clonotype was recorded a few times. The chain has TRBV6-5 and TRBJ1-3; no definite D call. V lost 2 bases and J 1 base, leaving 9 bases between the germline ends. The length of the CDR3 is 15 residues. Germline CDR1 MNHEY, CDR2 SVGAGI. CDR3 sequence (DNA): TGTGCCAGCAGTTACCTACCGTGGTCTGGAAACACCATATATTTT. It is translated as CASSYLPWSGNTIYF.

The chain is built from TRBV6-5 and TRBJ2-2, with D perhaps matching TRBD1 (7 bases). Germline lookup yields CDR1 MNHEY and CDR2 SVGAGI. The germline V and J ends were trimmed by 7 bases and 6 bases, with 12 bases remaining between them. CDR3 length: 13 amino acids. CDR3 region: CASTRGAPGELFF. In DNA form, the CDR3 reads TGTGCCAGCACCAGGGGGGCCCCCGGGGAGCTGTTTTTT.